Listed here are 25 T cell receptor beta chains from one sample, sequenced in a study of human T cells and chemical hapten exposure. Via MiXCR, TCRdb re-called the RACE reads, giving one row per CDR3 protein. Of 250,000 or so distinct CDR3 sequences detected, approximately 7.5% appear once; the ten largest clones hold 1.2%. Time point denoted: pre-sensitization, week 0. Treatment reported: therapeutic diphenylcyclopropenone sensitization with weekly scalp DPC. Sequencing was performed on whole blood, taken in connection with sensitization to the hapten diphenylcyclopropenone (DPC). Receptor source: a man between 18 and 29 years old with alopecia areata. Some clones in this sample may be carry-over from other donors' samples.

V is TRBV29-1 and J is TRBJ2-7; maybe TRBD1 (7 bases). CDR3 size: 15 residues. CDR1 and CDR2 from the germline V gene are SQVTM and ANQGSEA. Between the trimmed V and J ends, which lost 6 bases and 2 bases, there was a span of 20 bases. The CDR3 here is CSVTEQGGGPYEQYF. CDR3 DNA: TGCAGCGTGACCGAGCAGGGGGGCGGCCCCTACGAGCAGTACTTC.

This clonotype was recorded a few times. V gene TRBV18 combines with J gene TRBJ1-1; TRBD1 is a possible D gene (6 bases). The CDR3 has 16 amino acids. From germline, CDR1 is KGHSH and CDR2 LQKENI. Trimming left V 2 bases short and J 1 base short, with 14 bases between. CDR3 bases: TGTGCCAGCTCACCAAACATTCGGGACAAGAACACTGAAGCTTTCTTT. This gives the protein CASSPNIRDKNTEAFF.

The chain joins TRBV6-5 to TRBJ1-4; weak D call: TRBD1 (5 bases). Looked up from germline, CDR1 is MNHEY and CDR2 is SVGAGI. This CDR3 has 15 residues. Trimming took off 0 bases at V and 5 bases at J, with 10 bases between the two ends. CDR3 sequence (DNA): TGTGCCAGCAGTTACTCGATCCAGGGAAATGAAAAACTGTTTTTT. Protein sequence: CASSYSIQGNEKLFF.

In this sample, this clonotype turned up many times. This chain links TRBV2 with TRBJ2-1, with TRBD1 matching over 9 bases. The CDR3 has 16 residues. Germline CDR1 is SNHLY and CDR2 is FYNNEI. With V trimmed by 5 bases and J by 6 bases, 11 bases remained unmatched. The CDR3 reads CASSFLGTGRINEQFF. Here the CDR3 DNA reads TGTGCCAGCAGTTTCCTTGGGACAGGGCGTATCAATGAGCAGTTCTTC.

The chain has TRBV3-1 and TRBJ2-1; D gene unclear. Trimming pared 1 base from V and 9 bases from J, leaving 10 bases between. This CDR3 contains 13 residues. The germline V gene has CDR1 LGHDT and CDR2 YNNKEL (reference sequence). Here the CDR3 reads CASSQGADGEQFF. CDR3 nucleotide sequence: TGTGCCAGCAGCCAAGGGGCAGACGGTGAGCAGTTCTTC.

This clonotype was seen repeatedly, ten times or more. The V gene is TRBV6-4, the J gene TRBJ2-2; 7 bases are shared with TRBD2. The CDR3 consists of 14 residues. After removal of 5 bases from V and 4 bases from J, the junction contained 4 bases not matched to a gene. Per germline, CDR1 MRHNA and CDR2 SNTAGT. The CDR3 spells CASSRGESTGELFF. CDR3 nucleotide sequence: TGTGCCAGCAGTCGGGGGGAGAGCACCGGGGAGCTGTTTTTT.

DNA of the CDR3: TGTGCCAGCAGTTTAAGAGTAGCGGGGGCTGGTGAGCAGTTCTTC. As protein: CASSLRVAGAGEQFF. The gene calls are TRBV12-3 or TRBV12-4 and TRBJ2-1; 9 bases match TRBD2. V dropped 2 bases and J dropped 9; count of bases not matched to a gene: 8. The CDR3 is 15 residues long.

This clonotype appeared a few times. The rearrangement links TRBV29-1 to TRBJ2-1; 10 bases align to TRBD1. CDR3 length: 14 residues. Unmatched junction bases numbered 10, after V lost 6 bases and J lost 8 bases. Germline V gene data show CDR1 as SQVTM and CDR2 as ANQGSEA. CDR3 sequence (DNA): TGCAGCGTCCTCCTCCGGGACAGGGGTTATGAGCAGTTCTTC. The encoded protein is CSVLLRDRGYEQFF.

This clonotype was recorded many times. V usage is TRBV12-3 or TRBV12-4 and J usage is TRBJ1-5; D may be TRBD1 (6 bases). Deletions cut 1 base from V and 8 bases from J, with 12 bases between. The CDR3 contains 14 residues. Here the CDR3 reads CASSLGWGPEPQHF. In DNA, the CDR3 is TGTGCCAGCAGTTTAGGATGGGGGCCGGAGCCCCAGCATTTT.

In this sample, this clonotype turned up many times. The genes are TRBV12-3 or TRBV12-4 and TRBJ2-1; D perhaps matches TRBD2 (6 bases). Trimming took off 7 bases at V and 3 bases at J, with 10 bases between the two ends. This CDR3 has 13 residues. The CDR3 region is CASTLGGYNEQFF. The CDR3 DNA reads TGTGCCAGCACCTTGGGAGGCTACAATGAGCAGTTCTTC.

The V gene is TRBV7-8, the J gene TRBJ2-5, with TRBD2 identical over 8 bases. The CDR3 is made up of 16 amino acids. CDR1 and CDR2 (germline): SGHVS, FQNEAQ. The J segment lost 2 bases and the V segment lost 5 bases, leaving 10 bases of the junction unmatched. Written as DNA, the CDR3 is TGTGCCAGCAGCCTACCGACCGGGGGGGGTCAAGAGACCCAGTACTTC. As protein: CASSLPTGGGQETQYF.

The sample holds a few counts of this clonotype. The chain links TRBV6-2 or TRBV6-3 to TRBJ2-6; maybe TRBD2 (5 bases). CDR3 length: 15 amino acids. In germline, CDR1 is MNHEY, CDR2 SVGEGT. V lost 5 bases and J 0 bases, leaving 8 bases between the germline ends. The CDR3 DNA reads as TGTGCCAGCAGTCACGGGAACTCTGGGGCCAACGTCCTGACTTTC. Translated, it gives CASSHGNSGANVLTF.

This clonotype was recorded at least ten times. The rearrangement uses TRBV29-1 and TRBJ2-7; D remains ambiguous. The CDR3 sequence is 14 residues long. Between the trimmed V and J ends, which lost 1 base and 2 bases, there was a span of 12 bases. The germline gives CDR1 SQVTM, CDR2 ANQGSEA. The CDR3 DNA is TGCAGCGTTGAAGTGGGCAGTCTGCCCTACGAGCAGTACTTC. Translating gives CSVEVGSLPYEQYF.

The table lists this clonotype with a few counts. V gene TRBV5-1 combines with J gene TRBJ2-2, with D unclear. Germline V gene sequence: CDR1 SGHRS, CDR2 YFSETQ. V dropped 1 base and J dropped 0 bases, with 7 bases sitting between them. CDR3 length equals 15 residues. In DNA, the CDR3 is TGCGCCAGCAGCTTGTGGGAACCGAACACCGGGGAGCTGTTTTTT. This codes for CASSLWEPNTGELFF.

The gene calls are TRBV6-2 or TRBV6-3 and TRBJ1-5; D not resolved. V dropped 5 bases and J dropped 3 bases, with 17 bases sitting between them. In germline, CDR1 is MNHEY, CDR2 SVGEGT. This CDR3 has 16 residues. CDR3 loop: CASSPYALGNNQPQHF. DNA of the CDR3: TGTGCCAGCAGTCCCTACGCACTGGGAAACAATCAGCCCCAGCATTTT.

This clonotype has a handful of counts. The V gene is TRBV3-1, the J gene TRBJ1-2, with TRBD1 matching 9 bases. With V trimmed by 2 bases and J by 14 bases, 18 bases remained unmatched. CDR1 LGHDT and CDR2 YNNKEL come from the germline V gene (reference sequence). This CDR3 spans 16 amino acids. CDR3 coding DNA: TGTGCCAGCAGCCAAAGGGAACCTTTGGACAGGGGATCAAAAACCTTC. Translating gives CASSQREPLDRGSKTF.

This clonotype was seen a few times. This rearrangement joins TRBV4-2 to TRBJ2-7; 7 bases align to TRBD2. CDR3 size: 13 residues. V lost 2 bases, J lost 5 bases, and 3 bases stayed unmatched. The germline V gene encodes CDR1 LGHNA and CDR2 YNFKEQ. CDR3 sequence: CASSQLTSNEQYF. The CDR3 DNA sequence: TGTGCCAGCAGCCAACTGACTAGCAACGAGCAGTACTTC.

The rearrangement joins TRBV11-2 to TRBJ1-1; D not certain. Trimming pared 4 bases from V and 9 bases from J, leaving 9 bases between. The CDR3 extends over 11 amino acids. Germline V gene lookup returns CDR1 SGHAT and CDR2 FQNNGV. The CDR3 loop is CASSSRIKAFF. The CDR3 DNA reads TGTGCCAGCAGCTCGAGAATTAAAGCTTTCTTT.

This clonotype was counted between two and nine times. The V and J genes are TRBV7-2 and TRBJ1-4; D may be TRBD1 (5 bases). Germline V lookup: CDR1 SGHTA, CDR2 FQGNSA. The V end was cut by 4 bases, the J end by 4 bases, with 10 bases between. This CDR3 contains 14 residues. The CDR3 reads CASSSGGINEKLFF. Written as DNA, the CDR3 is TGTGCCAGCAGCTCCGGGGGGATTAATGAAAAACTGTTTTTT.

A few counts support this clonotype. The chain couples TRBV6-2 or TRBV6-3 to TRBJ2-1, with D possibly matching TRBD2 (7 bases). CDR3 length equals 16 residues. CDR1 is MNHEY, CDR2 SVGEGT, per germline. V was trimmed by 7 bases and J by 3 bases, leaving 19 bases between them. The CDR3 coding sequence is TGTGCCAGCAACTCCAGAAGGGGGGGAAACTACAATGAGCAGTTCTTC. It encodes CASNSRRGGNYNEQFF.

The chain couples TRBV6-5 to TRBJ1-5, with TRBD1 matching 8 bases. CDR1 MNHEY and CDR2 SVGAGI come from the germline V gene. The CDR3 spans 14 residues. V lost 8 bases and J lost 6; bases outside the gene matches: 9. This chain's CDR3 is CASSFGQGVQPQHF. In nucleotides, the CDR3 is TGTGCCAGCTCGTTTGGACAGGGCGTTCAGCCCCAGCATTTT.

This clonotype has at least ten counts. The chain carries TRBV28 and TRBJ1-5, with 9 bases lining up with TRBD1. This CDR3 comprises 17 residues. Germline V lookup: CDR1 MDHEN, CDR2 SYDVKM. V lost 5 bases to trimming and J lost 6 bases; unmatched junction nucleotides: 14. The CDR3 DNA reads as TGTGCCAGCAGTCCCCTGGGACAGGGCTTAAACCTTCAGCCCCAGCATTTT. This codes for CASSPLGQGLNLQPQHF.

This clonotype was picked up a small number of times. The chain employs TRBV11-2 and TRBJ2-1; 11 bases map to TRBD2. The CDR3 contains 20 residues. V shed 2 bases and J 4 bases; nucleotides not matched to a gene: 16. The germline gives CDR1 SGHAT, CDR2 FQNNGV. In DNA form, the CDR3 reads TGTGCCAGCAGCTTACTTCTAGGGACTAGCGGACGTCCCAGGTACAATGAGCAGTTCTTC. This translates into CASSLLLGTSGRPRYNEQFF.

This clonotype came up a few times. The CDR3, as DNA: TGTGCCAGCAGGGGACAGGGGCATGAAGAGACCCAGTACTTC. This codes for CASRGQGHEETQYF. The V call is TRBV13, the J call TRBJ2-5; TRBD1 agrees at 10 bases. The V segment lost 6 bases and the J segment 3 bases; nucleotides outside the gene matches: 4. This CDR3 spans 14 amino acids. Germline values: CDR1 PRHDT, CDR2 FYEKMQ (reference sequence). The whole variable domain, remainder taken from reference TRBV13 and TRBJ2-5, is AAGVIQSPRHLIKEKRETATLKCYPIPRHDTVYWYQQGPGQDPQFLISFYEKMQSDKGSIPDRFSAQQFSDYHSELNMSSLELGDSALYFCASRGQGHEETQYFGPGTRLLVL.

This chain uses TRBV6-4 with TRBJ2-1; D not certain. Germline CDR1 and CDR2: MRHNA and SNTAGT. V was pared by 0 bases and J by 3 bases, with 3 bases between. The CDR3 consists of 13 residues. The CDR3 reads CASSDSDYNEQFF. The CDR3 bases are TGTGCCAGCAGTGACTCGGACTACAATGAGCAGTTCTTC.